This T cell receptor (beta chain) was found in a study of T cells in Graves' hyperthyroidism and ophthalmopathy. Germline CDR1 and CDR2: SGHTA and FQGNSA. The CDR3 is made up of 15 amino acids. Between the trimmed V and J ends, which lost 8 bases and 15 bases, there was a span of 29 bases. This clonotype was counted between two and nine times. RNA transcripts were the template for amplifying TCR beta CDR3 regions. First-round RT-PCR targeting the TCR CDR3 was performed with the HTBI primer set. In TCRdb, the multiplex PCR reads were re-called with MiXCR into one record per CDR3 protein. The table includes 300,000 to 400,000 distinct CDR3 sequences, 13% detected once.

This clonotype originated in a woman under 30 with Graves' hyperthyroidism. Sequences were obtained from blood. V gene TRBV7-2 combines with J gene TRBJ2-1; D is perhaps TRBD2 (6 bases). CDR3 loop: CASSPWGFPRERLFF. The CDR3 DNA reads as TGTGCCAGCTCCCCGTGGGGCTTCCCGCGGGAACGTCTGTTCTTC.